Listed below are T cell receptor beta chains from one sample, sequenced in a study of PD-L1 blockade in urothelial cancer. Profiling relied on immunoSEQ multiplex PCR, and the TCRdb table lists in-frame clones only, not all of them. The sample lists 120,000 or so clones, more than 70% seen once, with about 2.4% in the top ten. The sample in question was PBMCs, obtained around atezolizumab (anti-PD-L1) treatment. The receptors come from a man aged 50 to 59 with urothelial cancer. Each CDR3 is given with its conserved first and last residue. Each record gives: J gene, clone size, D gene, V gene, CDR3 protein, CDR3 DNA. A D gene is named only where the DNA matches it firmly. Some rows mark clone size as missing; the rest say once, few, many or name a class of expanded clone.

TRBJ2-1 NA NA TRBV27 CASSSTGVHEQFF TGTGCCAGCAGTTCCACAGGAGTCCATGAGCAGTTCTTC
TRBJ1-4 medium-sized TRBD1 TRBV19 CASSVGTGTGNEKLFF TGTGCCAGTAGTGTCGGGACAGGGACTGGAAACGAAAAACTGTTTTTT
TRBJ1-1 NA NA TRBV6-6 CASSWSGWTEAFF TGTGCCAGCAGTTGGTCGGGGTGGACTGAAGCTTTCTTT
TRBJ2-2 once NA TRBV14 CASSRGGTGELFF TGTGCCAGCAGCAGGGGAGGCACCGGGGAGCTGTTTTTT
TRBJ1-3 few NA TRBV19 CASSPGQFPSGNTIYF TGTGCCAGTAGTCCAGGACAGTTTCCCTCTGGAAACACCATATATTTT
TRBJ1-1 NA NA TRBV5-8 CASSLAGPEAFF TGTGCCAGCAGCTTGGCAGGGCCTGAAGCTTTCTTT
TRBJ1-2 NA TRBD1 TRBV5-6 CASSLGTGYFNGYTF TGTGCCAGCAGCTTGGGGACAGGGTATTTTAATGGCTACACCTTC
TRBJ1-5 NA TRBD1 TRBV28 CASSSGTGGVRINQPQHF TGTGCCAGCAGTTCCGGGACAGGGGGTGTGCGGATCAATCAGCCCCAGCATTTT
TRBJ1-1 NA TRBD1 TRBV6-1 CASNRQGGHTEAFF TGTGCCAGCAATAGACAGGGCGGGCACACTGAAGCTTTCTTT
TRBJ2-1 NA TRBD2 TRBV18 CASSPGLVNEQFF TGTGCCAGCTCACCCGGACTAGTTAATGAGCAGTTCTTC
TRBJ1-5 NA TRBD1 TRBV28 CASSYRRGQGNQPQHF TGTGCCAGCAGTTACCGGAGGGGACAGGGCAATCAGCCCCAGCATTTT
TRBJ2-7 NA NA TRBV27 CASSRGNYEQYF TGTGCCAGCAGTAGGGGGAACTACGAGCAGTACTTC
TRBJ2-2 NA NA TRBV2 CASSGLSANTGELFF TGTGCCAGCAGTGGACTTAGCGCGAACACCGGGGAGCTGTTTTTT
TRBJ1-2 NA NA TRBV20-1 CSASRSGGYTF TGCAGTGCTAGTCGAAGCGGCGGCTACACCTTC
TRBJ1-4 NA TRBD1 TRBV19 CASSMGQGGEKLFF TGTGCCAGTAGTATGGGACAGGGAGGGGAAAAACTGTTTTTT
TRBJ2-1 NA NA TRBV11-2 CASSLTPGSSYNEQFF TGTGCCAGCAGCTTAACCCCGGGTAGCTCCTACAATGAGCAGTTCTTC
TRBJ2-1 NA NA TRBV30 CAWSVAGREQFF TGTGCCTGGAGTGTCGCGGGTCGTGAGCAGTTCTTC